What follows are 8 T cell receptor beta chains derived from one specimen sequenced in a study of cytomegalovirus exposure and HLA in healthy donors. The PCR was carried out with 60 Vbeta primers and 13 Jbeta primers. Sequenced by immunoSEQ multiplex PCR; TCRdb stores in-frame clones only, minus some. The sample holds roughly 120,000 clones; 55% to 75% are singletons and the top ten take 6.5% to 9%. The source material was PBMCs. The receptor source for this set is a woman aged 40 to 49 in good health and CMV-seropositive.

CDR3 DNA: TGCGCCAGCAGCTTGGGGGCTAGCGGGGCCTTTAGGTACGAGCAGTACTTC. Translated, it gives CASSLGASGAFRYEQYF. The chain is built from TRBV5-1 and TRBJ2-7; 9 nucleotides align to TRBD2. This CDR3 comprises 17 residues. Unmatched junction bases numbered 11, after V lost 0 bases and J lost 4 bases. Germline lookup yields CDR1 SGHRS and CDR2 YFSETQ. Supplemented by reference TRBV5-1 and TRBJ2-7, the full variable domain reads KAGVTQTPRYLIKTRGQQVTLSCSPISGHRSVSWYQQTPGQGLQFLFEYFSETQRNKGNFPGRFSGRQFSNSRSEMNVSTLELGDSALYLCASSLGASGAFRYEQYFGPGTRLTVT.

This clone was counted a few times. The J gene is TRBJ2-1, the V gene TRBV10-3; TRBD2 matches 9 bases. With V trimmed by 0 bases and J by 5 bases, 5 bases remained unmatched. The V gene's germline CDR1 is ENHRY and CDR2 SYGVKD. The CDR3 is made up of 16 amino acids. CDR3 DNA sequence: TGTGCCATCAGTGAGTCGGGTAGCGGGGGACACAATGAGCAGTTCTTC. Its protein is CAISESGSGGHNEQFF.

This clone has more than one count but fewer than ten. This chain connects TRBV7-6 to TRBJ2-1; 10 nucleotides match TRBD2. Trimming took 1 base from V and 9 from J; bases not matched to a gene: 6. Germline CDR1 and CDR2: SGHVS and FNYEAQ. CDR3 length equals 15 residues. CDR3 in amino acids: CASSLVLAGDGEQFF. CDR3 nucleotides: TGTGCCAGCAGCTTAGTGCTAGCGGGGGACGGTGAGCAGTTCTTC.

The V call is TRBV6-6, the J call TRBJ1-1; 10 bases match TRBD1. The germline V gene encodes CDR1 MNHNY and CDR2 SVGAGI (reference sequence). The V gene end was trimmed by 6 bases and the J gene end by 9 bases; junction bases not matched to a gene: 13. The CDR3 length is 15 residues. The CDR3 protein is CASSNPGQGWLKAFF. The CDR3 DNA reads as TGTGCCAGCAGCAATCCGGGACAGGGGTGGTTGAAAGCTTTCTTT.

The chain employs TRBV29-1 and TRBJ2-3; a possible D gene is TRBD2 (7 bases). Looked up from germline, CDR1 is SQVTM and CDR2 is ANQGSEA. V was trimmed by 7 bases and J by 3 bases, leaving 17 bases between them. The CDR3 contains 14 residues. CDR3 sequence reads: CSARGGMETDTQYF. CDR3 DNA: TGCAGCGCGAGGGGGGGGATGGAGACAGATACGCAGTATTTT.

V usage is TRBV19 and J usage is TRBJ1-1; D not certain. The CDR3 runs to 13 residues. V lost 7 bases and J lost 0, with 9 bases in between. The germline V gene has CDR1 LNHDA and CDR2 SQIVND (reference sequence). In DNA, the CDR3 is TGTGCCAGTATTGAGGGATTGAACACTGAAGCTTTCTTT. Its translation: CASIEGLNTEAFF.

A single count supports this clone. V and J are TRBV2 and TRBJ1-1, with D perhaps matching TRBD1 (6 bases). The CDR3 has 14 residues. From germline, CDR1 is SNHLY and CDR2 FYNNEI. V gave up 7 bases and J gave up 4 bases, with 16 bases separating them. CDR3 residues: CASIGRGDSTEAFF. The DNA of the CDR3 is TGTGCCAGCATCGGCAGGGGCGATAGCACTGAAGCTTTCTTT.

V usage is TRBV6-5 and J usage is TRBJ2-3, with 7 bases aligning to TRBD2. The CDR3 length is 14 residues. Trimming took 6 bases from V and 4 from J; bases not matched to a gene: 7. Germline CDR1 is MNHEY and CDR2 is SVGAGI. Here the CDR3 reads CASRLAEVADTQYF. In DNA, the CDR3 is TGTGCCAGCAGGCTAGCGGAGGTCGCAGATACGCAGTATTTT.